This TCR beta chain was captured by sequencing in a study of CD8+ T cells in alopecia areata (dated by TCRdb to the late 2010s). Context from the whole study: Treated patients were enrolled in an open-label pilot trial of oral tofacitinib, 5 to 10 mg twice daily, for moderate-to-severe alopecia areata. Tofacitinib was given for 6 to 18 months, followed by 6 months of follow-up off drug to assess delayed response and recurrence. Disease severity in treated patients was measured with the SALT score, which quantifies the percentage of affected scalp surface area. High-throughput TCRbeta sequencing was used to examine T cell clonal expansion in alopecia areata in both the C3H/HeJ mouse model and human patients. In humans, TCRbeta sequencing was performed on scalp tissue and on sorted CD4+ and CD8+ peripheral blood T cells from healthy controls and from patients with patchy or totalis/universalis alopecia areata. Patients on tofacitinib were biopsied at baseline and after 4 and 24 weeks of treatment, and several of the patients also had a later scalp biopsy. Scalp clonality was compared among normal scalp (n=4), patchy alopecia areata scalp (n=8), and alopecia totalis/universalis scalp (n=8). RNA was obtained with the PAXgene miRNA kit for fixed scalp, the miRNeasy kit for PBMCs, and the RNeasy kit for mouse skin. immunoSEQ multiplex PCR using 35 Vbeta forward primers and 13 Jbeta reverse primers was used to amplify TCRbeta CDR3 regions. Here is what the overall study found, with its caveats: During tofacitinib treatment, many expanded lesional clones remained in scalp and blood, and this persistence may partly explain relapse after treatment is stopped. Tofacitinib significantly lowered scalp clonality and the number of expanded CD8+ clones among the top 100 scalp clones. Shared TCR sequences between patients were less evident than in mice, which may be partly attributable to HLA diversity in the patient population. Higher clonality and more expanded CD8+ clones were observed in lesional scalp than in normal scalp, particularly in alopecia totalis/universalis, a finding suggestive of antigenic drive. Scalp TCR repertoire analysis is complicated because resident alphabeta T cells in normal human skin are also sequenced, whereas mouse skin is dominated by gammadelta T cells. Because the treated cohort was small and included a single nonresponder, larger studies are needed to assess links between baseline CD8+ expansion and response.

To note about this clone: Its antigen remains undetermined. No much larger clonotype is one base removed from it; base qualities were not supplied.

The treatment or condition tag for this specimen amounts to: oral pan-JAK inhibitor, 5-10 mg twice daily. From alopecia areata patients, peripheral blood was collected along with lesional scalp punch biopsies. PBMCs were separated by density centrifugation and stained for CD3, CD4 and CD8, after which CD4+ and CD8+ T cells were sorted on a FACSAria. CDR1 and CDR2 were assigned from the germline V gene as MNHNS and SASEGT. The V and J ends are trimmed by 1 base and 4 bases, leaving 13 bases between them. From the cysteine up to the phenylalanine, the CDR3 has a length of 15 residues. The DNA shown is the 45-base CDR3, in frame from base 1. Libraries were constructed by the immunoSEQ multiplex PCR assay. For TCR sequencing, RNA was extracted from every sample and reverse transcribed into cDNA to serve as template. SuperScript III was used for first-strand cDNA synthesis, primed with a 2:1 mix of oligo-dT and random hexamers. Amplification bias was assessed with a synthetic immune receptor repertoire, and residual bias was removed computationally. As for the authors' bioinformatics: Raw reads were preprocessed to remove errors, and CDR3 was defined according to IMGT conventions as the region from the conserved cysteine to phenylalanine. Clonality was calculated as 1 minus Shannon entropy normalized by log2 of the number of productive unique TCRs. Scalp TCRbeta sequences were cross-referenced with sorted blood CD4 and CD8 repertoires so that the CD4 or CD8 identity of scalp clones could be inferred. TCRdb mirrors the immuneACCESS table, restricted to in-frame sequences. Some clones are absent from its copies; in checked studies, under half trace to an unresolved V gene, and the reason for the others is unknown. Clone size and V and J calls were adopted from that table, with D and trimming inferred from the DNA. The sample yields about 210,000 clones; approximately 72% were counted once. Of the sample, more than 0.95% is held by the ten largest clones.

The clonotype was recovered from a human donor with alopecia areata. Recombination linked TRBV6-1 to TRBJ2-5; TRBD1 is a possible D gene, resting on 5 matching bases. The sample in question was CD4+ T cells sorted from blood, obtained at approximately week 45, from a patient treated with tofacitinib. The nucleotide sequence reads TGTGCCAGCAGTGAAGGTCCGGATAGGGGAGAGACCCAGTACTTC. This sequence encodes CASSEGPDRGETQYF.